This T cell receptor beta chain was sequenced for a study of Ad26.COV2.S vaccination and SARS-CoV-2 variants. Overall study context: The COV1001 Ad26.COV2.S trial arm included the donor.

Here immunoSEQ multiplex PCR was the method, and the copy in TCRdb shows in-frame clones only, minus some. This table has more than 300,000 clones, approximately 86% appearing once. The study's findings and limits: Reportedly, spike-specific CD8+ and CD4+ T cell responses achieved substantial breadth once vaccination had taken place. Total T cell responses may have been underestimated by the TCR breadth and depth analyses.

The CDR3 runs 13 residues. V lost 7 bases to trimming and J lost 8 bases, with 18 bases between them. CDR1 SGDLS and CDR2 YYNGEE come from the germline V gene. The treatment denotes: some 20 received Ad26.COV2.S at low or high dose, single or two shots; about 5 received placebo; per-sample allocation not given. The samples were gathered on day 63 after the first injection of vaccine or placebo. This clone was seen a handful of times. Its antigen is undetermined. Source: peripheral blood, taken in a trial of Ad26.COV2.S vaccine versus placebo. This sequence originates from a person between 18 and 59 years old who received the Ad26.COV2.S COVID-19 vaccine or a placebo. The chain joins TRBV9 to TRBJ1-2; D is unresolved. The CDR3 loop is CASAPLLVGGYTF. DNA for the CDR3: TGTGCCAGCGCCCCGTTGCTGGTGGGGGGCTACACCTTC.